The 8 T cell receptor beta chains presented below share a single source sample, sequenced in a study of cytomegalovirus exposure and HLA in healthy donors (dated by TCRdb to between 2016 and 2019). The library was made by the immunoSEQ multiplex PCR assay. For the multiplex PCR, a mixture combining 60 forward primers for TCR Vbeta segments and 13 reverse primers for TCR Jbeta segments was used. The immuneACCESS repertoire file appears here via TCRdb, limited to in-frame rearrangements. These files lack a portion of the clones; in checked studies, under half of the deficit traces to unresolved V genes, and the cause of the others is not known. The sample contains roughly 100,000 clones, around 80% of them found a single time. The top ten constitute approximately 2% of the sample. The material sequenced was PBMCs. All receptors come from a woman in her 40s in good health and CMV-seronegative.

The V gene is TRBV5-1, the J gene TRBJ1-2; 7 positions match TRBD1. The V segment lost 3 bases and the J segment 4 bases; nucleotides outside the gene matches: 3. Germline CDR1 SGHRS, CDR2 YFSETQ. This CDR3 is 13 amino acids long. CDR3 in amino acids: CASSSDRAYGYTF. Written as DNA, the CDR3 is TGCGCCAGCAGCTCAGACAGGGCCTATGGCTACACCTTC. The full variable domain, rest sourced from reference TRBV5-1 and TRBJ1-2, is KAGVTQTPRYLIKTRGQQVTLSCSPISGHRSVSWYQQTPGQGLQFLFEYFSETQRNKGNFPGRFSGRQFSNSRSEMNVSTLELGDSALYLCASSSDRAYGYTFGSGTRLTVV.

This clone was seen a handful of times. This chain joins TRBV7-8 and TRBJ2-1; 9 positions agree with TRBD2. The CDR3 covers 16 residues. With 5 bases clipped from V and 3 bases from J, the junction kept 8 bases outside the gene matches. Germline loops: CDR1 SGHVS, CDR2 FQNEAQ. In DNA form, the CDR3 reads TGTGCCAGCAGCCAACTGGCGGGAGGGCTCTACAATGAGCAGTTCTTC. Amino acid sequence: CASSQLAGGLYNEQFF.

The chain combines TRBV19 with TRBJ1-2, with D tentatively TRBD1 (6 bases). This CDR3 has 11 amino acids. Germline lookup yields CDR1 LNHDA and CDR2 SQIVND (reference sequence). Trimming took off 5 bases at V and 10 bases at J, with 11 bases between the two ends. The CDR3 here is CASSLGQIYTF. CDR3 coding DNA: TGTGCCAGTAGTCTTGGACAGATCTACACCTTC.

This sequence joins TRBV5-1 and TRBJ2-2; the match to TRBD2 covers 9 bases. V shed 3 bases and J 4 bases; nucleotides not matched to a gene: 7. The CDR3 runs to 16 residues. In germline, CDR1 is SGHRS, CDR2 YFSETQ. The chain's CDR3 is CASSSSTSGVTGELFF. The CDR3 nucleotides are TGCGCCAGCAGCTCGTCGACTAGCGGAGTCACCGGGGAGCTGTTTTTT.

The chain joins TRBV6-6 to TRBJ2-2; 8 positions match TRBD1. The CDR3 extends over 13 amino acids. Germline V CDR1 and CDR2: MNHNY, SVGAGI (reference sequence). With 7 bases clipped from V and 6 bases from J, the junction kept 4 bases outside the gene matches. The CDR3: CASILTGAGELFF. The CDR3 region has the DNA TGTGCCAGCATCCTGACAGGGGCCGGGGAGCTGTTTTTT.

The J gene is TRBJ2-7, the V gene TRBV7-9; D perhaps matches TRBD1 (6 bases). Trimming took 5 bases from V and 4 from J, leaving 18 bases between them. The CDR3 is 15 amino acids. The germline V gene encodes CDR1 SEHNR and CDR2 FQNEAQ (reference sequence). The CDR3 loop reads CASSVTGLGPYEQYF. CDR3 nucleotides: TGTGCCAGCAGCGTGACAGGACTCGGCCCTTACGAGCAGTACTTC.

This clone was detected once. The CDR3: CASRSREGPGNTIYF. CDR3 bases: TGTGCCAGCAGATCGAGGGAGGGGCCTGGAAACACCATATATTTT. The rearrangement uses TRBV7-2 and TRBJ1-3; maybe TRBD1 (5 bases). Germline V gives CDR1 SGHTA, CDR2 FQGNSA. Trimming took 6 bases from V and 2 from J, leaving 14 bases between them. The CDR3 sequence is 15 residues long.

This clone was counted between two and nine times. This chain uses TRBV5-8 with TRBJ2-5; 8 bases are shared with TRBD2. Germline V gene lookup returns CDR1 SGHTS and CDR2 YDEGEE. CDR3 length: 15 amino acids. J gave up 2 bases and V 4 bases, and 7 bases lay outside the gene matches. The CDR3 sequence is CASSPLGTRQETQYF. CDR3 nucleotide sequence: TGTGCCAGCAGCCCCTTGGGGACTAGGCAAGAGACCCAGTACTTC.